This is a list of T cell receptor beta chains from one sample in a study of T-cell memory formation after mild COVID-19. TCRdb re-called the 5' RACE reads with MiXCR, one entry per CDR3 protein. The sample gives 120,000 to 150,000 distinct CDR3 sequences, under 7% of which show up once; just over 2% is in the top ten. The sequenced material came from PBMCs or a T cell subset sorted from them (not recorded which). The receptors shown here come from an adult woman who had mild COVID-19 (a few samples of this study predate the infection). Cell type and time point are not known. Each CDR3 is given with its conserved first and last residue. The order of the fields is CDR3 protein, CDR3 DNA, J gene, D gene, clone size, V gene. D genes are given only for firm matches. Part of the rows lack a size; the others show once, few, many or a class for expanded clones.

CDR3aa: CASSLSRGGSTDTQYF
CDR3nt: TGCGCCAGCAGCTTGTCTCGGGGGGGAAGCACAGATACGCAGTATTTT
j_gene: TRBJ2-3
d_gene: TRBD2
abundance: many
v_gene: TRBV5-1

CDR3aa: CASSLGAGGPYNEQFF
CDR3nt: TGTGCCAGCAGCTTAGGAGCGGGAGGGCCTTACAATGAGCAGTTCTTC
j_gene: TRBJ2-1
d_gene: TRBD2
abundance: few
v_gene: TRBV7-3

CDR3aa: CASSSNKALYNEQFF
CDR3nt: TGTGCCAGCTCTTCCAACAAAGCCCTATACAATGAGCAGTTCTTC
j_gene: TRBJ2-1
d_gene: -
abundance: -
v_gene: TRBV18

CDR3aa: CASSRGGYGYTF
CDR3nt: TGTGCCAGCAGCCGAGGGGGATATGGCTACACCTTC
j_gene: TRBJ1-2
d_gene: -
abundance: many
v_gene: TRBV7-6

CDR3aa: CASSLEVSPLHF
CDR3nt: TGTGCCAGCAGCTTAGAAGTTTCACCCCTCCACTTT
j_gene: TRBJ1-6
d_gene: -
abundance: many
v_gene: TRBV7-9

CDR3aa: CASSQGLAGVRYNEQFF
CDR3nt: TGTGCCAGCAGCCAAGGACTAGCGGGAGTCAGGTACAATGAGCAGTTCTTC
j_gene: TRBJ2-1
d_gene: TRBD2
abundance: few
v_gene: TRBV4-2

CDR3aa: CASSPGQGHEKLFF
CDR3nt: TGCGCCAGCAGCCCGGGACAGGGTCATGAAAAACTGTTTTTT
j_gene: TRBJ1-4
d_gene: TRBD1
abundance: -
v_gene: TRBV5-1

CDR3aa: CASRFLTGWGKDTEAFF
CDR3nt: TGTGCCAGCAGATTCCTCACCGGGTGGGGGAAGGACACTGAAGCTTTCTTT
j_gene: TRBJ1-1
d_gene: -
abundance: few
v_gene: TRBV12-3/TRBV12-4

CDR3aa: CASSPGAGGPTDTQYF
CDR3nt: TGCGCCAGCAGCCCGGGAGCGGGAGGGCCTACAGATACGCAGTATTTT
j_gene: TRBJ2-3
d_gene: TRBD2
abundance: many
v_gene: TRBV5-1

CDR3aa: CSVVVQGAANTEAFF
CDR3nt: TGCAGCGTTGTGGTACAGGGGGCCGCGAACACTGAAGCTTTCTTT
j_gene: TRBJ1-1
d_gene: TRBD1
abundance: -
v_gene: TRBV29-1

CDR3aa: CSASGTAEAFF
CDR3nt: TGCAGTGCTAGTGGGACAGCAGAAGCTTTCTTT
j_gene: TRBJ1-1
d_gene: TRBD1
abundance: -
v_gene: TRBV20-1

CDR3aa: CASSLDVAGGSGELFF
CDR3nt: TGCGCCAGCAGCTTGGATGTTGCGGGGGGTTCCGGGGAGCTGTTTTTT
j_gene: TRBJ2-2
d_gene: TRBD2
abundance: many
v_gene: TRBV5-1

CDR3aa: CASSTWGRNEQFF
CDR3nt: TGTGCCAGCAGCACGTGGGGCAGAAATGAGCAGTTCTTC
j_gene: TRBJ2-1
d_gene: -
abundance: many
v_gene: TRBV5-6

CDR3aa: CAISEGPFISGANVLTF
CDR3nt: TGTGCCATCAGTGAGGGCCCTTTTATCTCTGGGGCCAACGTCCTGACTTTC
j_gene: TRBJ2-6
d_gene: -
abundance: few
v_gene: TRBV10-3

CDR3aa: CASSLHRTVNEQFF
CDR3nt: TGCGCCAGCAGCTTGCACAGAACTGTCAATGAGCAGTTCTTC
j_gene: TRBJ2-1
d_gene: -
abundance: many
v_gene: TRBV5-1

CDR3aa: CASRGESSTDTQYF
CDR3nt: TGCGCCAGCAGGGGGGAATCTAGCACAGATACGCAGTATTTT
j_gene: TRBJ2-3
d_gene: -
abundance: -
v_gene: TRBV5-1

CDR3aa: CASSLQRPSYEQYF
CDR3nt: TGTGCCAGCAGTTTACAGCGCCCCTCCTACGAGCAGTACTTC
j_gene: TRBJ2-7
d_gene: -
abundance: -
v_gene: TRBV12-3/TRBV12-4

CDR3aa: CASSPGQGPLTGYGYTF
CDR3nt: TGTGCCAGCTCACCGGGACAGGGACCCTTGACCGGCTATGGCTACACCTTC
j_gene: TRBJ1-2
d_gene: TRBD1
abundance: many
v_gene: TRBV18

CDR3aa: CASSYPGGSEQYF
CDR3nt: TGTGCCAGCAGTTACCCCGGAGGTTCCGAGCAGTACTTC
j_gene: TRBJ2-7
d_gene: -
abundance: -
v_gene: TRBV6-2/TRBV6-3

CDR3aa: CASSLEGARGSIQPQHF
CDR3nt: TGTGCCAGCAGCTTAGAGGGTGCGAGGGGCAGCATTCAGCCCCAGCATTTT
j_gene: TRBJ1-5
d_gene: -
abundance: many
v_gene: TRBV7-6

CDR3aa: CASSLGTDFKNEQFF
CDR3nt: TGTGCCAGCAGCTTAGGGACAGATTTCAAAAATGAGCAGTTCTTC
j_gene: TRBJ2-1
d_gene: -
abundance: -
v_gene: TRBV11-3

CDR3aa: CATSDSQAGSTYGYTF
CDR3nt: TGTGCCACCAGTGATTCCCAGGCAGGGAGTACCTATGGCTACACCTTC
j_gene: TRBJ1-2
d_gene: -
abundance: -
v_gene: TRBV24-1

CDR3aa: CSARRAGQRTDTQYF
CDR3nt: TGCAGTGCTAGAAGGGCAGGCCAACGCACAGATACGCAGTATTTT
j_gene: TRBJ2-3
d_gene: -
abundance: -
v_gene: TRBV20-1

CDR3aa: CASSLGKTNTGELFF
CDR3nt: TGCGCCAGCAGCTTAGGCAAGACGAACACCGGGGAGCTGTTTTTT
j_gene: TRBJ2-2
d_gene: -
abundance: many
v_gene: TRBV5-1

CDR3aa: CASRKGGSGANVLTF
CDR3nt: TGTGCCAGCAGGAAGGGAGGATCTGGGGCCAACGTCCTGACTTTC
j_gene: TRBJ2-6
d_gene: -
abundance: few
v_gene: TRBV6-1

CDR3aa: CASSLVLGGGGFSYNEQFF
CDR3nt: TGTGCCAGCAGCTTAGTCCTAGGAGGCGGGGGGTTTTCCTACAATGAGCAGTTCTTC
j_gene: TRBJ2-1
d_gene: TRBD2
abundance: many
v_gene: TRBV7-8

CDR3aa: CASSLTPETQYF
CDR3nt: TGTGCCAGCAGCTTAACCCCAGAGACCCAGTACTTC
j_gene: TRBJ2-5
d_gene: -
abundance: many
v_gene: TRBV7-2

CDR3aa: CASSRRQGNTGELFF
CDR3nt: TGCGCCAGCAGCCGGCGACAGGGAAACACCGGGGAGCTGTTTTTT
j_gene: TRBJ2-2
d_gene: TRBD1
abundance: many
v_gene: TRBV5-1

CDR3aa: CASSPAGTVYNEQFF
CDR3nt: TGTGCCAGCAGCCCCGCCGGGACTGTCTACAATGAGCAGTTCTTC
j_gene: TRBJ2-1
d_gene: -
abundance: many
v_gene: TRBV7-2

CDR3aa: CASSLAGMSGAAFF
CDR3nt: TGTGCCAGCAGCTTGGCCGGTATGTCAGGGGCCGCTTTCTTT
j_gene: TRBJ1-1
d_gene: -
abundance: many
v_gene: TRBV5-5

CDR3aa: CASSMGQGGNQPQHF
CDR3nt: TGTGCCAGTAGTATGGGCCAGGGCGGCAATCAGCCCCAGCATTTT
j_gene: TRBJ1-5
d_gene: -
abundance: few
v_gene: TRBV19

CDR3aa: CASSLLGTVNEKLFF
CDR3nt: TGTGCCAGCAGCTTGTTAGGGACGGTGAATGAAAAACTGTTTTTT
j_gene: TRBJ1-4
d_gene: -
abundance: -
v_gene: TRBV5-4

CDR3aa: CASSFMQETQYF
CDR3nt: TGTGCCAGCAGCTTTATGCAAGAGACCCAGTACTTC
j_gene: TRBJ2-5
d_gene: -
abundance: many
v_gene: TRBV7-9